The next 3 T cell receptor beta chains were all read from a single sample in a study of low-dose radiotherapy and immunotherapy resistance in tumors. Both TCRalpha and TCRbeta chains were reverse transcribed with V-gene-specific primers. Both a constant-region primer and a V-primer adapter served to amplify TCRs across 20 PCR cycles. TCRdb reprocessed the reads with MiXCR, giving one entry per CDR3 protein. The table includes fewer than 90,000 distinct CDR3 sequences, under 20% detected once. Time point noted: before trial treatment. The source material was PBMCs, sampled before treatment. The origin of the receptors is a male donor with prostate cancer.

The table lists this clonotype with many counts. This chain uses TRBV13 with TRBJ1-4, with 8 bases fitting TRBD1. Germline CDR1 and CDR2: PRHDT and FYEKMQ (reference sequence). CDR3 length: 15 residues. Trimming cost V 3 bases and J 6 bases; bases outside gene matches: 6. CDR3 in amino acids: CASSFQQGVDEKLFF. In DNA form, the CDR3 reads TGTGCCAGCAGCTTCCAACAGGGGGTCGATGAAAAACTGTTTTTT.

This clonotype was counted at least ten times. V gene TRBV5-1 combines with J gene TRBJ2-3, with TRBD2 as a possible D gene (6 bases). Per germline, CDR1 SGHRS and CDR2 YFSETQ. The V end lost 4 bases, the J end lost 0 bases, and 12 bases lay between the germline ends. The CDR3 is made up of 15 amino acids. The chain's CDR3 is CASSLMGGSTDTQYF. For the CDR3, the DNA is TGCGCCAGCAGCCTAATGGGGGGTAGCACAGATACGCAGTATTTT.

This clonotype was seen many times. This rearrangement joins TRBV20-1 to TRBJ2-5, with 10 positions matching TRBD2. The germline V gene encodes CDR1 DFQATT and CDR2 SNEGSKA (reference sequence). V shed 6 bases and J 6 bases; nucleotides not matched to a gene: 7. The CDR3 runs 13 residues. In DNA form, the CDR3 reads TGCAGTGCCACAGAAGCGGGAGGGAAGACCCAGTACTTC. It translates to CSATEAGGKTQYF.